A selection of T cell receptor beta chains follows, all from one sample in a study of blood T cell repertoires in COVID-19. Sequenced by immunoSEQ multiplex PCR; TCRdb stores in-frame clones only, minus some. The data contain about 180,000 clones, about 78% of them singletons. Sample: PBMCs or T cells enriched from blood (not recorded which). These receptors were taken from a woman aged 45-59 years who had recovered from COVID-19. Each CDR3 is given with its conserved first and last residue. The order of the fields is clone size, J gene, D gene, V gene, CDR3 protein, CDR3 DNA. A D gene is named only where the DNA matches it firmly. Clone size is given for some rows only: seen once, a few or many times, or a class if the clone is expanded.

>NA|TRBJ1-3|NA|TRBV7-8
CASSLGPFSGNTIYF
TGTGCCAGCAGCTTAGGTCCATTCTCTGGAAACACCATATATTTT
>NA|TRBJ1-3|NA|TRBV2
CASSEVRLSSGNTIYF
TGTGCCAGCAGTGAAGTTCGGTTAAGCTCTGGAAACACCATATATTTT
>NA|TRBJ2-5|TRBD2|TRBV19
CASSIGRAGRAEGPQETQYF
TGTGCCAGTAGTATAGGTCGAGCCGGGAGGGCCGAAGGGCCCCAAGAGACCCAGTACTTC
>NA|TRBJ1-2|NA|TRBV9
CASSFRQRENYGYTF
TGTGCCAGCAGCTTCCGACAGCGTGAAAACTATGGCTACACCTTC
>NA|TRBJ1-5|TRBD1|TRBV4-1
CASSQVGTGSDQPQHF
TGCGCCAGCAGCCAAGTCGGGACAGGGAGTGATCAGCCCCAGCATTTT
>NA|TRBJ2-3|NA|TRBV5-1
CASSLGTGSSAADTQYF
TGCGCCAGCAGCTTGGGAACAGGGTCGAGCGCGGCAGATACGCAGTATTTT
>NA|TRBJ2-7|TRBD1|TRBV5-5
CASSLSGTGQYEQYF
TGTGCCAGCAGCTTGTCCGGGACAGGTCAGTACGAGCAGTACTTC
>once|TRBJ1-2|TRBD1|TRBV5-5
CASSSTTGTGLPYGYTF
TGTGCCAGCAGCTCGACGACCGGGACAGGTTTGCCCTATGGCTACACCTTC
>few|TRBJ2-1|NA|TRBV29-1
CSGERSQGNEQFF
TGCAGCGGAGAAAGGTCGCAGGGAAATGAGCAGTTCTTC
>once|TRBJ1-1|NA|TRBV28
CASSPQTGVMNTEAFF
TGTGCCAGCAGTCCCCAGACAGGAGTGATGAACACTGAAGCTTTCTTT
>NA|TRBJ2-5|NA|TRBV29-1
CSVAVTAQETQYF
TGCAGCGTTGCAGTCACAGCTCAAGAGACCCAGTACTTC
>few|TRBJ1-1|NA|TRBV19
CASSIVGGAEAFF
TGTGCCAGTAGTATAGTGGGGGGGGCTGAAGCTTTCTTT
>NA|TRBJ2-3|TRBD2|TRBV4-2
CASSQELAGGSDTQYF
TGTGCCAGCAGCCAAGAGCTAGCGGGAGGCTCGGATACGCAGTATTTT
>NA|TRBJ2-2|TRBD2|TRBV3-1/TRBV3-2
CASSRTSSPGELFF
TGTGCCAGCAGCCGGACTAGCAGTCCCGGGGAGCTGTTTTTT
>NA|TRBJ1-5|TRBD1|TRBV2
CASSFGQGASQPQHF
TGTGCCAGCAGTTTCGGACAGGGGGCTTCGCAGCCCCAGCATTTT
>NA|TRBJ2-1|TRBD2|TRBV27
CASSLYLAGGPIEQFF
TGTGCCAGCAGTTTATACTTAGCGGGAGGGCCGATAGAGCAGTTCTTC
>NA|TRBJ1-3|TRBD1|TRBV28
CASRETGGAGNTIYF
TGTGCCAGCAGGGAAACAGGGGGAGCTGGAAACACCATATATTTT
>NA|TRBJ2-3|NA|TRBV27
CASSLLLATDTQYF
TGTGCCAGCAGTTTATTACTAGCCACAGATACGCAGTATTTT
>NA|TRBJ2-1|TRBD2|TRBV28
CASSLLTSGRWNEQFF
TGTGCCAGCAGTTTGCTGACTAGCGGGAGGTGGAATGAGCAGTTCTTC
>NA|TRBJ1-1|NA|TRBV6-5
CASQGRLNTEAFF
TGTGCCAGTCAGGGGCGCCTGAACACTGAAGCTTTCTTT
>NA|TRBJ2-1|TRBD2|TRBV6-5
CASSYVPGGRGSEQFF
TGTGCCAGCAGTTATGTGCCTGGCGGGAGGGGGAGTGAGCAGTTCTTC
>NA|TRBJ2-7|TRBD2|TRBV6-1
CASRPGLASYEQYF
TGTGCCAGCAGGCCTGGACTAGCATCCTACGAGCAGTACTTC
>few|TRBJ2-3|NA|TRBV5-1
CASSLAVSGDSTDTQYF
TGCGCCAGCAGCTTGGCTGTGTCAGGGGATAGCACAGATACGCAGTATTTT
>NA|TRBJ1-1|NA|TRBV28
CASAGMNTEAFF
TGTGCCAGCGCCGGGATGAACACTGAAGCTTTCTTT
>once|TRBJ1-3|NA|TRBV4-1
CASSQVQGTIYF
TGCGCCAGCAGCCAAGTCCAGGGAACTATATATTTT
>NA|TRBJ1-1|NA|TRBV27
CASSLSPGSGTEAFF
TGTGCCAGCAGTTTATCCCCGGGGTCGGGGACTGAAGCTTTCTTT
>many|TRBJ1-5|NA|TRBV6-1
CASSELGGNQPQHF
TGTGCCAGCAGTGAGCTGGGGGGAAATCAGCCCCAGCATTTT
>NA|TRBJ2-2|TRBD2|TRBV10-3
CAISGGDYNTGELFF
TGTGCCATCAGTGGGGGGGACTACAACACCGGGGAGCTGTTTTTT
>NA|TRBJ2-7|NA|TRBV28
CASNQGSREQYF
TGTGCCAGCAATCAGGGATCTAGGGAGCAGTACTTC
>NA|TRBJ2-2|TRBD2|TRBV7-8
CASSAGLAGRTGELFF
TGTGCCAGCAGCGCGGGACTAGCGGGCCGCACCGGGGAGCTGTTTTTT
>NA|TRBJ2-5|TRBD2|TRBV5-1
CASSRQAGKAQETQYF
TGCGCCAGCAGCCGCCAAGCGGGAAAGGCGCAAGAGACCCAGTACTTC
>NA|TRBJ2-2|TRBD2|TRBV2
CASSGTSGNTGELFF
TGTGCCAGCAGCGGGACTAGTGGGAACACCGGGGAGCTGTTTTTT
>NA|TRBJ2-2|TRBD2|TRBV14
CASSQIHGGRVTGELFF
TGTGCCAGCAGCCAAATACACGGCGGGAGAGTAACCGGGGAGCTGTTTTTT
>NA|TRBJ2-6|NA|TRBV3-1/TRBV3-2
CASSPYSGANVLTF
TGTGCCAGCAGTCCTTACTCTGGGGCCAACGTCCTGACTTTC
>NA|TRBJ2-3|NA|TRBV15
CATSRGDSSVTDTQYF
TGTGCCACCAGCAGAGGTGATTCGTCGGTCACAGATACGCAGTATTTT
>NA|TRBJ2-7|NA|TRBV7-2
CASSLGMGSAYEQYF
TGTGCCAGCAGCTTAGGGATGGGCTCAGCCTACGAGCAGTACTTC
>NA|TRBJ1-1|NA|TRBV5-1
CASRPTGGYVTEAFF
TGCGCCAGCAGGCCCACGGGGGGTTACGTCACTGAAGCTTTCTTT
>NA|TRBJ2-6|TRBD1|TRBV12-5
CASGPADRGMEAGANVLTF
TGTGCTAGTGGTCCCGCCGACAGGGGAATGGAAGCTGGGGCCAACGTCCTGACTTTC
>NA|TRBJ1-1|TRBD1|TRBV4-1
CASSQPQEGQGVVYTEAFF
TGCGCCAGCAGCCAACCCCAAGAGGGACAGGGTGTTGTTTATACTGAAGCTTTCTTT
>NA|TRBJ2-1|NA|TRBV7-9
CASSLWERRLRNEQFF
TGTGCCAGCAGCTTATGGGAGCGTAGACTTCGGAATGAGCAGTTCTTC
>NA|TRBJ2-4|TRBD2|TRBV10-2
CASSVTSENIQYF
TGCGCCAGCAGTGTTACTAGCGAAAACATTCAGTACTTC
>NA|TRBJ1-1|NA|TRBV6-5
CASRVKGDTEAFF
TGTGCCAGCAGGGTGAAGGGGGACACTGAAGCTTTCTTT
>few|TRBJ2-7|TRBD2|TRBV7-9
CASSSPTSGSSYEQYF
TGTGCCAGCAGCTCACCGACTAGCGGGAGCTCCTACGAGCAGTACTTC
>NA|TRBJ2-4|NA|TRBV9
CASSGSTENIQYF
TGTGCCAGCAGCGGATCCACAGAAAACATTCAGTACTTC
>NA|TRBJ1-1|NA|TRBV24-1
CATSDSSPTGNTEAFF
TGTGCCACCAGTGATTCCTCGCCGACAGGGAACACTGAAGCTTTCTTT
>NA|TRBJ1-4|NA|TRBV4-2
CASSQAFRATNEKLFF
TGTGCCAGCAGCCAAGCCTTTCGGGCAACTAATGAAAAACTGTTTTTT
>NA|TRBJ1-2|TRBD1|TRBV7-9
CASSQQGLYGYTF
TGTGCCAGCAGTCAACAGGGGCTCTATGGCTACACCTTC
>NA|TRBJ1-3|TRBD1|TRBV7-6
CASSPNRGRGDTIYF
TGTGCCAGCAGCCCCAACAGGGGGCGCGGAGACACCATATATTTT
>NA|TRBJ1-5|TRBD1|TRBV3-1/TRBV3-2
CASSTTGAQPQHF
TGTGCCAGCAGCACAACAGGGGCTCAGCCCCAGCATTTT
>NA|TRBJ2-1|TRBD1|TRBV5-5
CASSFRDSLYNEQFF
TGTGCCAGCAGCTTCCGGGACAGTCTTTACAATGAGCAGTTCTTC